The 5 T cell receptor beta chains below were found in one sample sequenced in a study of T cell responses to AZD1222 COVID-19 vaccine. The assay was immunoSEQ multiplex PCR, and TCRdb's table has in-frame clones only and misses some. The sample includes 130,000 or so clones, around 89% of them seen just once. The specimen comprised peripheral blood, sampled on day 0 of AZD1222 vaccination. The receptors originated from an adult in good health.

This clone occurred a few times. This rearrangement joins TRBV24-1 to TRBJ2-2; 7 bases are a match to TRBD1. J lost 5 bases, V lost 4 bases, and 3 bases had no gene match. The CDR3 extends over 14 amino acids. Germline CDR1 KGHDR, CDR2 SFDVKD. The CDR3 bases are TGTGCCACCAGTGACGACAGGGAAACCGGGGAGCTGTTTTTT. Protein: CATSDDRETGELFF.

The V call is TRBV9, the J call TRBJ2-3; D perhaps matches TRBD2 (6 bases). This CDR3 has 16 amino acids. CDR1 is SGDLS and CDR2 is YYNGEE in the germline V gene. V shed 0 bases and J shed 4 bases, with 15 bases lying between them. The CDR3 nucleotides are TGTGCCAGCAGCGTAGGAGCCGGGAGTAAGGCAGATACGCAGTATTTT. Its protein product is CASSVGAGSKADTQYF.

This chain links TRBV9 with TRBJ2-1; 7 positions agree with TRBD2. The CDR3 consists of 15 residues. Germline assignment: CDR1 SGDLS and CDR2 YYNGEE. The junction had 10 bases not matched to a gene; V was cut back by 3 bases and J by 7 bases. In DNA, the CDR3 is TGTGCCAGCAGCGGACGCGGCGGGGGAGGGAATGAGCAGTTCTTC. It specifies CASSGRGGGGNEQFF.

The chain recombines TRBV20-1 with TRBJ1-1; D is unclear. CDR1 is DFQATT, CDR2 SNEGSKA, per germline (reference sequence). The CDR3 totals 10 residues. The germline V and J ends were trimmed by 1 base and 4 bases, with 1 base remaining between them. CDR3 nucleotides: TGCAGTGCTAGAGGCACTGAAGCTTTCTTT. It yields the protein CSARGTEAFF.

DNA for the CDR3: TGTGCCAGCAGCTTAGCTAAGGAGACCCAGTACTTC. It translates to CASSLAKETQYF. The chain combines TRBV7-9 with TRBJ2-5; D gene uncertain. Trimming removed 0 bases at V and 5 bases at J, with 4 bases between. Germline CDR1 SEHNR, CDR2 FQNEAQ (reference sequence). The CDR3 is 12 amino acids.